A selection of T cell receptor beta chains follows, all from one sample in a study of blood T cells in healthy people across ages. TCRdb redid the calling of the 5' RACE reads with MiXCR, one entry per CDR3 protein. There are about 1.5 million distinct CDR3 sequences in the sample; 42% occur only once, and more than 4% lies in the top ten. The sequenced sample was blood. The receptor set was obtained from a young woman in good health. Both conserved end residues are part of each CDR3. A D gene is named only where the DNA matches it firmly. Not every row has a clone size; where given, it reads once, few, many or a size class.

D: TRBD2
V: TRBV7-2
size: few
J: TRBJ2-3
CDR3: CASSFRLAGTSSTDTQYF
DNA: TGTGCCAGCAGCTTTCGACTAGCGGGGACATCTAGCACAGATACGCAGTATTTT

D: .
V: TRBV20-1
size: .
J: TRBJ1-5
CDR3: CSASKGGPNQPQHF
DNA: TGCAGTGCTAGTAAGGGTGGTCCCAATCAGCCCCAGCATTTT

D: .
V: TRBV6-6
size: .
J: TRBJ1-1
CDR3: CATYRAMNTEAFF
DNA: TGTGCCACCTACAGGGCCATGAACACTGAAGCTTTCTTT

D: TRBD1
V: TRBV20-1
size: .
J: TRBJ1-6
CDR3: CSAGDRAHPYNSPLHF
DNA: TGCAGTGCTGGAGACAGGGCTCACCCATATAATTCACCCCTCCACTTT

D: TRBD1
V: TRBV2
size: .
J: TRBJ1-1
CDR3: CASRSGQGYTEAFF
DNA: TGTGCCAGCAGGTCGGGACAGGGCTACACTGAAGCTTTCTTT

D: .
V: TRBV5-1
size: .
J: TRBJ2-1
CDR3: CASSWQERKSSYNEQFF
DNA: TGCGCCAGCAGCTGGCAGGAGCGGAAGAGCTCCTACAATGAGCAGTTCTTC

D: .
V: TRBV5-1
size: .
J: TRBJ2-4
CDR3: CASSLLSSVNIQYF
DNA: TGCGCCAGCAGCTTGCTGTCTAGCGTGAACATTCAGTACTTC

D: .
V: TRBV4-3
size: .
J: TRBJ1-5
CDR3: CASSQGRGSNQPQHF
DNA: TGCGCCAGCAGCCAAGGACGGGGTAGCAATCAGCCCCAGCATTTT

D: TRBD2
V: TRBV12-3/TRBV12-4
size: many
J: TRBJ2-1
CDR3: CARGASGYNEQFF
DNA: TGTGCCAGAGGAGCTAGCGGCTACAATGAGCAGTTCTTC

D: .
V: TRBV5-6
size: .
J: TRBJ1-1
CDR3: CASSHRPFLTEAFF
DNA: TGTGCCAGCAGTCACAGGCCCTTCCTCACTGAAGCTTTCTTT

D: .
V: TRBV14
size: few
J: TRBJ1-2
CDR3: CASSQDVRVYGYTF
DNA: TGTGCCAGCAGCCAAGATGTAAGGGTTTATGGCTACACCTTC

D: .
V: TRBV24-1
size: .
J: TRBJ2-1
CDR3: CATMGHNEQFF
DNA: TGTGCCACCATGGGCCACAATGAGCAGTTCTTC

D: .
V: TRBV11-2
size: .
J: TRBJ2-2
CDR3: CASSLGWANTGELFF
DNA: TGTGCCAGCAGCTTGGGATGGGCGAACACCGGGGAGCTGTTTTTT

D: .
V: TRBV20-1
size: .
J: TRBJ1-4
CDR3: CSSPSGTTNEKLFF
DNA: TGCAGCAGTCCGTCGGGGACAACTAATGAAAAACTGTTTTTT

D: .
V: TRBV12-3/TRBV12-4
size: .
J: TRBJ2-4
CDR3: CASSLVGSAKNIQYF
DNA: TGTGCCAGCAGTTTAGTGGGGTCTGCCAAAAACATTCAGTACTTC

D: .
V: TRBV6-1
size: .
J: TRBJ1-4
CDR3: CASSEPPGAILPATNEKLFF
DNA: TGTGCCAGCAGTGAACCTCCCGGGGCCATTTTACCTGCAACTAATGAAAAACTGTTTTTT

D: .
V: TRBV10-3
size: few
J: TRBJ2-3
CDR3: CAISRVTDTQYF
DNA: TGTGCCATCAGCAGGGTCACAGATACGCAGTATTTT

D: .
V: TRBV12-3/TRBV12-4
size: few
J: TRBJ2-3
CDR3: CASTRWGHTDTQYF
DNA: TGTGCCAGCACTAGGTGGGGACACACAGATACGCAGTATTTT

D: TRBD1
V: TRBV20-1
size: .
J: TRBJ1-2
CDR3: CSARTGEAYGCTF
DNA: TGCAGTGCTAGAACAGGGGAGGCCTATGGCTGCACCTTC

D: .
V: TRBV6-1
size: .
J: TRBJ2-7
CDR3: CASRQGGSDEQYF
DNA: TGTGCCAGCAGACAAGGGGGTAGCGATGAGCAGTACTTC

D: .
V: TRBV29-1
size: .
J: TRBJ2-7
CDR3: CSVEGGARSYNEQYF
DNA: TGCAGCGTTGAAGGTGGGGCCCGCTCCTACAATGAGCAGTACTTC

D: .
V: TRBV18
size: once
J: TRBJ1-2
CDR3: CASPPRDTHYGYTF
DNA: TGTGCCAGCCCACCACGGGACACACACTATGGCTACACCTTC

D: .
V: TRBV7-9
size: .
J: TRBJ2-7
CDR3: CASSSPPGLISYEQYF
DNA: TGTGCCAGCAGCAGCCCGCCGGGACTGATCTCCTACGAGCAGTACTTC

D: .
V: TRBV25-1
size: few
J: TRBJ2-3
CDR3: CASLASDTQYF
DNA: TGTGCCAGTCTAGCGTCGGATACGCAGTATTTT

D: .
V: TRBV7-9
size: .
J: TRBJ2-3
CDR3: CASSTLNGRANTQYF
DNA: TGTGCCAGCAGCACCCTGAATGGCAGGGCGAATACGCAGTATTTT

D: .
V: TRBV4-1
size: .
J: TRBJ2-5
CDR3: CASSEQGNNEQYF
DNA: TGCGCCAGCAGCGAACAGGGAAACAATGAGCAGTACTTC

D: .
V: TRBV20-1
size: .
J: TRBJ1-1
CDR3: CSGRGGIYTEAFF
DNA: TGCAGTGGTAGAGGGGGGATATACACTGAAGCTTTCTTT

D: .
V: TRBV27
size: .
J: TRBJ2-3
CDR3: CASRWGISTDTQYF
DNA: TGTGCCAGTAGATGGGGGATTAGCACAGATACGCAGTATTTT

D: .
V: TRBV12-3/TRBV12-4
size: .
J: TRBJ1-5
CDR3: CASSPRRTQGPQHF
DNA: TGTGCCAGCAGTCCGCGGCGGACACAGGGGCCCCAGCATTTT

D: .
V: TRBV6-4
size: .
J: TRBJ1-6
CDR3: CARPQARSSPLHF
DNA: TGTGCCAGACCCCAAGCCAGGAGTTCACCCCTCCACTTT

D: .
V: TRBV5-1
size: few
J: TRBJ1-1
CDR3: CASSSNKNTEAFF
DNA: TGCGCCAGCAGCTCGAACAAGAACACTGAAGCTTTCTTT

D: .
V: TRBV18
size: .
J: TRBJ2-3
CDR3: CASSPNAGSFDTQYF
DNA: TGTGCCAGCTCACCGAACGCGGGTTCGTTCGATACGCAGTATTTT

D: .
V: TRBV9
size: .
J: TRBJ2-7
CDR3: CASSVGAQGFPYEQYF
DNA: TGTGCCAGCAGCGTAGGGGCCCAGGGGTTTCCCTACGAGCAGTACTTC

D: .
V: TRBV27
size: .
J: TRBJ2-1
CDR3: CASSLEIANNEQFF
DNA: TGTGCCAGCAGTTTAGAAATAGCTAACAATGAGCAGTTCTTC

D: TRBD1
V: TRBV6-5
size: .
J: TRBJ2-1
CDR3: CASSYATGANEQFF
DNA: TGTGCCAGCAGTTACGCGACAGGGGCGAATGAGCAGTTCTTC

D: .
V: TRBV7-9
size: few
J: TRBJ2-5
CDR3: CASSLVQGDQETQYF
DNA: TGTGCCAGCAGCTTAGTCCAGGGTGACCAAGAGACCCAGTACTTC

D: .
V: TRBV20-1
size: .
J: TRBJ1-1
CDR3: CSAKSGTGNTEAFF
DNA: TGCAGTGCTAAGTCGGGTACAGGTAACACTGAAGCTTTCTTT

D: TRBD2
V: TRBV6-1
size: few
J: TRBJ2-3
CDR3: CASSEPSGSFRSTDTQYF
DNA: TGTGCCAGCAGTGAACCTAGCGGGAGCTTTCGGTCGACAGATACGCAGTATTTT